These 7 T cell receptor beta chains were sequenced from one sample in a study of shared clonotypes between healthy human individuals. Produced via immunoSEQ multiplex PCR; TCRdb's table is partial and in-frame only. Altogether around 2,100,000 clones are present, about 95% being singletons, with the ten largest covering 1% to 1.5%. CD45RO-negative CD8 cells positively selected for CCR7 made up the naive population, which excluded terminally differentiated effector memory CD45RA+ cells. Sequencing used naive CD8+ T cells sorted from blood. These receptors were collected from a young man in good health.

The chain is built from TRBV10-2 and TRBJ2-1; 9 bases line up with TRBD2. Germline CDR1 WSHSY, CDR2 SAAADI. V shed 3 bases, J shed 4 bases, and the junction held 4 bases outside the gene matches. This CDR3 region has 15 residues. The CDR3 DNA reads as TGCGCCAGCAGTGAAAAGCGGGGGGTATACAATGAGCAGTTCTTC. Translating gives CASSEKRGVYNEQFF.

The rearrangement uses TRBV28 and TRBJ1-6; TRBD1 matches 7 bases. V lost 3 bases and J lost 2; bases outside the gene matches: 10. Germline assignment: CDR1 MDHEN and CDR2 SYDVKM. This CDR3 region has 18 residues. CDR3 region: CASSLSQDRSAYNSPLHF. As DNA, the CDR3 is TGTGCCAGCAGTTTGTCCCAGGACAGGTCGGCCTATAATTCACCCCTCCACTTT. The full variable domain, with the rest looked up from reference TRBV28 and TRBJ1-6, is DVKVTQSSRYLVKRTGEKVFLECVQDMDHENMFWYRQDPGLGLRLIYFSYDVKMKEKGDIPEGYSVSREKKERFSLILESASTNQTSMYLCASSLSQDRSAYNSPLHFGNGTRLTVT.

The chain has TRBV27 and TRBJ1-5, with TRBD1 matching over 9 bases. From germline, CDR1 is MNHEY and CDR2 SMNVEV (reference sequence). V lost 5 bases and J lost 3; bases outside the gene matches: 5. CDR3 length: 15 amino acids. The CDR3 bases are TGTGCCAGCAGTCCCGGGACAGGGACCAATCAGCCCCAGCATTTT. Encoded protein: CASSPGTGTNQPQHF.

The rearrangement joins TRBV19 to TRBJ1-5; D not certain. V lost 5 bases and J 7 bases, leaving 15 bases between the germline ends. This CDR3 is built from 14 residues. Germline V gene sequence: CDR1 LNHDA, CDR2 SQIVND (reference sequence). This chain's CDR3 is CASSFNTGTQPQHF. The CDR3 nucleotides are TGTGCCAGTAGTTTCAACACCGGTACCCAGCCCCAGCATTTT.

The rearrangement links TRBV6-5 to TRBJ1-1; the D is unclear. The CDR3 runs 13 residues. CDR1 is MNHEY and CDR2 is SVGAGI in the germline V gene. With 4 bases removed from V and 1 base from J, the gap between germline ends came to 7 bases. The CDR3 coding sequence is TGTGCCAGCAGTTTTGTAAAGAACACTGAAGCTTTCTTT. This gives the protein CASSFVKNTEAFF.

This chain connects TRBV7-2 to TRBJ2-1; D is ambiguous. This CDR3 has 14 amino acids. The germline CDR1 and CDR2 sequences are SGHTA and FQGNSA. Trimming left V 3 bases short and J 6 bases short, with 12 bases between. The CDR3 loop is CASSFVASPNEQFF. Written as DNA, the CDR3 is TGTGCCAGCAGCTTTGTCGCCTCGCCCAATGAGCAGTTCTTC.

The rearrangement links TRBV6-1 to TRBJ1-1; D remains unclear. Trimming pared 5 bases from V and 0 bases from J, leaving 10 bases between. Germline CDR1 is MNHNS and CDR2 is SASEGT. The CDR3 covers 14 residues. CDR3 in DNA: TGTGCCAGCAGTTCCCGGACGGTGAACACTGAAGCTTTCTTT. It specifies CASSSRTVNTEAFF.